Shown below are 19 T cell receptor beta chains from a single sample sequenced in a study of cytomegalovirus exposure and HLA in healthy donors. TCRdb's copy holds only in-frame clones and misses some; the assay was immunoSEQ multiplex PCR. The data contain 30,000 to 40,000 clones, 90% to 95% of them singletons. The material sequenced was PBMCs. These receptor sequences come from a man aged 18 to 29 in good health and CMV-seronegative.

In nucleotides, the CDR3 is TGTGCCAGCAGCTTAATAGGGGGCGCAGGACCAGGCTACACCTTC. Residues: CASSLIGGAGPGYTF. This sequence joins TRBV7-9 and TRBJ1-2; TRBD1 matches at 7 bases. This CDR3 comprises 15 residues. The ends lost 2 bases at V and 8 bases at J; junction bases unmatched: 11. Germline lookup yields CDR1 SEHNR and CDR2 FQNEAQ (reference sequence).

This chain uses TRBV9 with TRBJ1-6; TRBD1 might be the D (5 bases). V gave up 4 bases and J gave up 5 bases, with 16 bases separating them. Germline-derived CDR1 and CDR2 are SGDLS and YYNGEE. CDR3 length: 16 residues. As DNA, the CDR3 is TGTGCCAGCAGCCCTCAGGGAGGGACCAATAATTCACCCCTCCACTTT. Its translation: CASSPQGGTNNSPLHF.

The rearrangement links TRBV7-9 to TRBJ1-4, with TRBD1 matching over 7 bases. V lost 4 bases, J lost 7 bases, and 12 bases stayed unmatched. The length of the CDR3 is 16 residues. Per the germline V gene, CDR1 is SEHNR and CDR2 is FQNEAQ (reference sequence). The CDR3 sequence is CASSSNRGEEGEKLFF. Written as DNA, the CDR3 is TGTGCCAGCAGCTCCAACAGGGGAGAGGAGGGTGAAAAACTGTTTTTT.

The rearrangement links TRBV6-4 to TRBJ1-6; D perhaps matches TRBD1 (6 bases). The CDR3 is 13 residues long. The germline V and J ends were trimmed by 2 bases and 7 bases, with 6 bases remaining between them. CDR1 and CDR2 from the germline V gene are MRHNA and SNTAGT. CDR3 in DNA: TGTGCCAGCAGTGACGGGACAAATTCACCCCTCCACTTT. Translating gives CASSDGTNSPLHF.

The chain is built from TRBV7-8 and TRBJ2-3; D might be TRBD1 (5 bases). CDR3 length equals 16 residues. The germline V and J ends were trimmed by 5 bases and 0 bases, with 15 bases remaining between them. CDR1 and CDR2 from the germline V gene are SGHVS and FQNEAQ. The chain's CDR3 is CASSPSGAGSTDTQYF. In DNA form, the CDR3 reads TGTGCCAGCAGCCCTTCTGGGGCAGGAAGCACAGATACGCAGTATTTT.

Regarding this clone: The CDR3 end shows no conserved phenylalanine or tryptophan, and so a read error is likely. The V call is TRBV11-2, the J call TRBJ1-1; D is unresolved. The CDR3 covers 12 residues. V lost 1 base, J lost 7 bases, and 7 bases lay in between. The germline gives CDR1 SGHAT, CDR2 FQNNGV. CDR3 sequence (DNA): TGTGCCAGCAGCTTAGGGGCATATGAAGCTTTCCTT. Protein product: CASSLGAYEAFL.

CDR3 sequence reads: CASSTARQGSSYEQYF. CDR3 sequence (DNA): TGTGCCAGCTCAACGGCTAGACAGGGGAGCTCCTACGAGCAGTACTTC. This rearrangement joins TRBV18 to TRBJ2-7; 8 nucleotides match TRBD1. Trimming took 5 bases from V and 0 from J; bases not matched to a gene: 9. The germline gives CDR1 KGHSH, CDR2 LQKENI. CDR3 length equals 16 residues.

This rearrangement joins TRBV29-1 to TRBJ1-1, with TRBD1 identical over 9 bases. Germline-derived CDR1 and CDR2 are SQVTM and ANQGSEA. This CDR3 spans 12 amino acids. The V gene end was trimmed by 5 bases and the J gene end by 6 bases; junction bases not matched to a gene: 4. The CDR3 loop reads CSVPGQGAEAFF. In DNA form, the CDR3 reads TGCAGCGTTCCGGGACAGGGCGCTGAAGCTTTCTTT.

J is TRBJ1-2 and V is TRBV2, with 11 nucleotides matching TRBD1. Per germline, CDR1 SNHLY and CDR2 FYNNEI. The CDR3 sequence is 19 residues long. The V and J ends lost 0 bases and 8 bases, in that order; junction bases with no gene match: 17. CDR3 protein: CASSEAGASAGTGGYGYTF. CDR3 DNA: TGTGCCAGCAGTGAAGCGGGTGCTTCTGCCGGGACAGGGGGTTACGGCTACACCTTC.

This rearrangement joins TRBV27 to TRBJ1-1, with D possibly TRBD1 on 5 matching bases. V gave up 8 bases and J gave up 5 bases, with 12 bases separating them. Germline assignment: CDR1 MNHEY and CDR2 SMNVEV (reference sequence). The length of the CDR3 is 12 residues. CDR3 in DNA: TGTGCCAGCCGTTCCGGGGGGACTGAAGCTTTCTTT. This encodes CASRSGGTEAFF.

In DNA, the CDR3 is TGTGCCAGCAGCTTAGGCCCTCGCGGGACTAGCACAGATACGCAGTATTTT. It translates to CASSLGPRGTSTDTQYF. The chain joins TRBV7-6 to TRBJ2-3, with TRBD2 as a possible D gene (6 bases). This CDR3 comprises 17 residues. CDR1 is SGHVS, CDR2 FNYEAQ, per germline. V lost 1 base and J 0 bases, leaving 14 bases between the germline ends. Looking up the rest from reference TRBV7-6 and TRBJ2-3 gives the full variable domain: GAGVSQSPRYKVTKRGQDVALRCDPISGHVSLYWYRQALGQGPEFLTYFNYEAQQDKSGLPNDRFSAERPEGSISTLTIQRTEQRDSAMYRCASSLGPRGTSTDTQYFGPGTRLTVL.

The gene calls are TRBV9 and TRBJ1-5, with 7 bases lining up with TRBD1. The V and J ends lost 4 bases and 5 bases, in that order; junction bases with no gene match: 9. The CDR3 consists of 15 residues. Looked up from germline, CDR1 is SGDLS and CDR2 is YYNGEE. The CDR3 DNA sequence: TGTGCCAGCAGCTTAACAGGGGTTCGTGATCAGCCCCAGCATTTT. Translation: CASSLTGVRDQPQHF. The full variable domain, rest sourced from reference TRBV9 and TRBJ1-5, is DSGVTQTPKHLITATGQRVTLRCSPRSGDLSVYWYQQSLDQGLQFLIQYYNGEERAKGNILERFSAQQFPDLHSELNLSSLELGDSALYFCASSLTGVRDQPQHFGDGTRLSIL.

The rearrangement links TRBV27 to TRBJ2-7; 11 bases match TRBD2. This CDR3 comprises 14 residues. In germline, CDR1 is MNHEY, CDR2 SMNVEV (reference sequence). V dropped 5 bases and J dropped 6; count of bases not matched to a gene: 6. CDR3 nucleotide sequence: TGTGCCAGCAGTACACTAGCGGGAGAGAGCGAGCAGTACTTC. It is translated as CASSTLAGESEQYF.

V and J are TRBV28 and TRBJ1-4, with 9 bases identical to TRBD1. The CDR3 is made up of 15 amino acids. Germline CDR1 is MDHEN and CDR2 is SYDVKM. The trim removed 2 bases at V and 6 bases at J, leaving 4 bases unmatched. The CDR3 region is CASSLVTGGDEKLFF. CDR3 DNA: TGTGCCAGCAGTTTAGTGACAGGGGGGGATGAAAAACTGTTTTTT.

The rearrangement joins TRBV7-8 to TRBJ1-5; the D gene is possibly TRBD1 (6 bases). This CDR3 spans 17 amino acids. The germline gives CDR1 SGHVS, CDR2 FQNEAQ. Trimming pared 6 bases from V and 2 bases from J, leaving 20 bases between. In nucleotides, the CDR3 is TGTGCCAGCAGTTCTGCTTCTACAGGGATCGGCAATCAGCCCCAGCATTTT. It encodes CASSSASTGIGNQPQHF.

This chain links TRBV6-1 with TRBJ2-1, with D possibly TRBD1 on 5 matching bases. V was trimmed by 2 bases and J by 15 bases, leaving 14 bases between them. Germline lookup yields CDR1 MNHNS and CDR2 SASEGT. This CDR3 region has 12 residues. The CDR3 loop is CASSEWAGKGFF. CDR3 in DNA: TGTGCCAGCAGTGAATGGGCAGGGAAAGGGTTCTTC.

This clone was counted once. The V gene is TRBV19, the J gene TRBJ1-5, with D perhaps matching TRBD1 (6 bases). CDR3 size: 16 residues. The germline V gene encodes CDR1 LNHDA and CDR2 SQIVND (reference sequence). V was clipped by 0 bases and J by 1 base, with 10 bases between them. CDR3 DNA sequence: TGTGCCAGTAGTATAGATCAGGGGTCGAGCAATCAGCCCCAGCATTTT. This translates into CASSIDQGSSNQPQHF.

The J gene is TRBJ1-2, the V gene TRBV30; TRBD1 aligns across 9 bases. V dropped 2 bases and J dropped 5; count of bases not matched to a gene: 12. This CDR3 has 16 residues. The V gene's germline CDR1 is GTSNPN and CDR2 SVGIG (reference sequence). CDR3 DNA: TGTGCCTGGAGTCCCCGGGACAGGGTATTTGGGTATGGCTACACCTTC. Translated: CAWSPRDRVFGYGYTF.

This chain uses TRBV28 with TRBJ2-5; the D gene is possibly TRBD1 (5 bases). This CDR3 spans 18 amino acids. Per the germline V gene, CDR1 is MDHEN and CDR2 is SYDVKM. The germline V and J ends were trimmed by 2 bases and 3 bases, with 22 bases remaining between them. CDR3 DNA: TGTGCCAGCAGTTTACTTGGTCCGATGTCGACAGTAAAAGAGACCCAGTACTTC. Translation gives CASSLLGPMSTVKETQYF.